This T cell receptor beta chain was captured by sequencing in a study of chemoradiotherapy in HPV16-positive cancers (dated by TCRdb to 2021 to 2024). The study in broad terms: Candidate HPV-specific T-cell clones and common TCR motifs were defined through functional T-cell assays on cells from a couple of HPV16-positive patients. Whether T-cell immunity against the HPV oncoproteins E6 and E7 changes during chemoradiotherapy and whether survival is affected by this immunity were examined in the study. The candidate HPV-specific TCRs and motifs were subsequently tracked in TCR repertoires obtained from roughly 78 patients with HPV-related cancers. Overall results and qualifications from the work: Improved recurrence-free survival in HPV16-positive patients was associated with expansion of HPV-responsive T cells during chemoradiotherapy. Expansion of candidate HPV-specific clones and E7-related TCR motifs was observed in the tumor microenvironment during treatment, whereas no such expansion was observed for non-HPV-specific T cells. Only two HPV16-positive patients were used to derive the functional definition of HPV-specific T cells, and the survival association was reported for HPV16-positive patients.

Because repertoires were sampled repeatedly during chemoradiotherapy, clonal expansion in the tumor microenvironment could be followed. Library method: the immunoSEQ multiplex PCR assay. Here the immuneACCESS table is served through TCRdb, limited to in-frame sequences with V and J called. Missing clones are a known gap in these copies; in checked studies unresolved V genes cover under half, and the rest lacks a known reason. The table for this sample lists more than 9,000 clones; nearly 90% of them were counted only once. In total, the top ten clones hold around 2.9% of the sample. V loses 5 bases, J loses 7 bases, and the germline ends lie 18 bases apart. Including the terminal cysteine and phenylalanine, the CDR3 comprises 15 residues. Of all the DNA, just the CDR3 is kept, 45 bases in frame from base 1. As encoded in the germline V gene (reference sequence), CDR1 is SGHAT while CDR2 is FQDESV.

Turning to this clone: Its target antigen remains unknown. No base quality values were provided; no much bigger clone lies one nucleotide off.

The chain joins TRBV11-1 to TRBJ2-1; the D gene is perhaps TRBD1, on 5 matching bases. The receptor's source is a human donor with HPV-associated anogenital cancer. This sample was obtained from a patient who underwent chemoradiotherapy. For the CDR3, the sequence is CASSPVQGAVNEQFF. The DNA sequence follows: TGTGCCAGCAGCCCAGTCCAGGGCGCTGTAAATGAGCAGTTCTTC.